These T cell receptor beta chains were read from a single sample in a study of blood T cell repertoires in COVID-19. Clones were read by immunoSEQ multiplex PCR, and TCRdb kept only the in-frame ones, dropping some. The sample has a few hundred thousand clones; more than 75% are singletons. Sequences were obtained from peripheral blood. These receptor sequences come from a woman aged 40 to 50 who had recovered from COVID-19. CDR3s include the opening cysteine and the closing phenylalanine or tryptophan.

V	J	CDR3
TRBV18	TRBJ2-5	CASSPPASGGETQYF
TRBV19	TRBJ1-3	CASSRGTGAFSGNTIYF
TRBV7-2	TRBJ2-5	CASSLAGGGETQYF
TRBV11-3	TRBJ1-2	CASTAPRGQGYGYTF
TRBV6-2/TRBV6-3	TRBJ2-5	CASSPAGTTETQYF
TRBV12-3/TRBV12-4	TRBJ2-2	CASSGQNTGELFF
TRBV6-2/TRBV6-3	TRBJ1-2	CASSYRGALGYTF
TRBV5-1	TRBJ2-1	CASSLRVAGVDEQFF
TRBV7-2	TRBJ2-6	CASSQHGGAPVLTF
TRBV9	TRBJ2-1	CASSVGGRGYNEQFF
TRBV18	TRBJ2-2	CASSEATGELFF
TRBV10-3	TRBJ1-1	CAIMGGVRNEAFF
TRBV18	TRBJ1-4	CASSPALGPNEKLFF
TRBV11-1	TRBJ2-5	CASTGGTGQETQYF
TRBV4-3	TRBJ1-2	CASSQDGRSNYGYTF
TRBV2	TRBJ2-3	CASSQLGTDTQYF
TRBV7-8	TRBJ1-1	CASSAPTGGRLNTEAFF
TRBV6-4	TRBJ1-2	CASSVKSGGANYGYTF
TRBV30	TRBJ1-6	CAWSTGTLSGNSPLHF
TRBV6-2/TRBV6-3	TRBJ2-3	CASSYPGQERARF
TRBV27	TRBJ2-7	CASSPTGTGGLYEQYF
TRBV7-9	TRBJ1-1	CASSPPWGRLVEAFF
TRBV30	TRBJ1-5	CAWSETGSQPQHF
TRBV5-6	TRBJ2-7	CASTPGLAGNHEQYF
TRBV29-1	TRBJ2-7	CSVEDLGGGDYEQYF
TRBV7-2	TRBJ2-2	CASSPRQYTGELFF
TRBV5-1	TRBJ1-1	CASSFEGGTEAFF
TRBV18	TRBJ2-7	CASSPRIAGERLSYEQYF
TRBV19	TRBJ1-5	CASTRRGGQGFQPQHF
TRBV9	TRBJ2-6	CASSAIGGARTGANVLTF
TRBV27	TRBJ2-7	CASSGPPSPYEQYF
TRBV5-5	TRBJ2-2	CASSPGGASGNTGELFF
TRBV7-9	TRBJ2-3	CASSHPPGGLAGVADTQYF
TRBV6-5	TRBJ1-4	CASSRQRDEKLFF
TRBV7-9	TRBJ2-7	CASSLGPGGQYF